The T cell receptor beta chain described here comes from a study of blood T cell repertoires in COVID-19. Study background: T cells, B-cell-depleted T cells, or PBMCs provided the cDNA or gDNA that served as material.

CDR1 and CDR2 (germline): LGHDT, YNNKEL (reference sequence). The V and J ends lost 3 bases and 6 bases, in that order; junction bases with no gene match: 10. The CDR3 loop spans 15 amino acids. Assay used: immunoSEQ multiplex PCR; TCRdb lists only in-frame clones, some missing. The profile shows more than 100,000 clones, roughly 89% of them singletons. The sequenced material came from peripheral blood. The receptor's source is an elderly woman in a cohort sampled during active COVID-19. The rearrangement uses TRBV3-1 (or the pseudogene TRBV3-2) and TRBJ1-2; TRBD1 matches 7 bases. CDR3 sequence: CASSHIRGVPDGYTF. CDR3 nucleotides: TGTGCCAGCAGCCACATCAGGGGGGTACCGGATGGCTACACCTTC.